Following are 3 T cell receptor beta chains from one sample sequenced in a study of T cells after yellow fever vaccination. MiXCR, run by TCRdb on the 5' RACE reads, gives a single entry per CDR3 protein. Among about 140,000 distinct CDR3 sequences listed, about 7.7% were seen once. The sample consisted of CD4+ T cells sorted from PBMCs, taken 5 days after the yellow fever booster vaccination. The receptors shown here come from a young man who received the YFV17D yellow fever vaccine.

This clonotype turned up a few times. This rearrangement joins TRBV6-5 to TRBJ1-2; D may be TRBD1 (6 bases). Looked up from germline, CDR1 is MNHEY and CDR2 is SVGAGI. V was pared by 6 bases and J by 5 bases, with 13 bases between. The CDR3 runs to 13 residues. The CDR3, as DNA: TGTGCCAGCAGCAACGACAGGCGGTATGGCTACACCTTC. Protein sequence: CASSNDRRYGYTF.

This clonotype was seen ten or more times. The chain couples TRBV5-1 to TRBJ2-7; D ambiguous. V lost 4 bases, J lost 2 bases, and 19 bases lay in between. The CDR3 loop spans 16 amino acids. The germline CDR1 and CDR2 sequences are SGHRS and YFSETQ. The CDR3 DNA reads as TGCGCCAGCAGCCTGGGGTGGCAGGCCAAAACCTACGAGCAGTACTTC. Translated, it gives CASSLGWQAKTYEQYF.

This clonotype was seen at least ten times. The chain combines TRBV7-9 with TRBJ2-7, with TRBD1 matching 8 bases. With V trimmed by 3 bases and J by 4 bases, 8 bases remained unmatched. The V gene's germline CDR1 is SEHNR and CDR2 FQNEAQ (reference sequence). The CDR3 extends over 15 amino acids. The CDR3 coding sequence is TGTGCCAGCAGCTTCGGACAGGGTATGTCGTACGAGCAGTACTTC. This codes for CASSFGQGMSYEQYF.